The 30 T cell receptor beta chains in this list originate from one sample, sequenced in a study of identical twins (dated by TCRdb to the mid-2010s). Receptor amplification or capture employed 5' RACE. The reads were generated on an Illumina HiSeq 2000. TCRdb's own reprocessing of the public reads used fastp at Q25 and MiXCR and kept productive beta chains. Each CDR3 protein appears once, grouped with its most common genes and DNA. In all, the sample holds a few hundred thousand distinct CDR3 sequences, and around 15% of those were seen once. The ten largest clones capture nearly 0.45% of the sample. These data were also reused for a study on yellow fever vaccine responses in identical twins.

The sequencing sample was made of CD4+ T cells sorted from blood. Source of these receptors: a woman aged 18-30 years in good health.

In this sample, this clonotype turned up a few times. CDR3 sequence (DNA): TGCGCCAGCAGCACGGGACTAGCCGATCCCTACGAGCAGTACTTC. It is translated as CASSTGLADPYEQYF. The V gene is TRBV5-1, the J gene TRBJ2-7; 9 nucleotides align to TRBD2. There are 15 residues in the CDR3. The germline V gene encodes CDR1 SGHRS and CDR2 YFSETQ. With V trimmed by 4 bases and J by 2 bases, 7 bases remained unmatched.

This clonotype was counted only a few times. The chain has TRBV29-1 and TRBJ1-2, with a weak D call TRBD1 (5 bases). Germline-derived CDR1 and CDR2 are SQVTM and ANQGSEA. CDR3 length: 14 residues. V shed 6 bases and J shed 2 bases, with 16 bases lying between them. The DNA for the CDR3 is TGCAGCGTAGCCCCTCGACAGCCGAACTATGGCTACACCTTC. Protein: CSVAPRQPNYGYTF.

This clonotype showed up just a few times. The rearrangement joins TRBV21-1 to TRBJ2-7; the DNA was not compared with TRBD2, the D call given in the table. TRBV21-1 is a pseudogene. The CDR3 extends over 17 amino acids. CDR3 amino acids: CASSKAPTSGRAYEQYF. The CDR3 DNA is TGTGCCAGCAGCAAAGCCCCTACTAGCGGGAGGGCCTACGAGCAGTACTTC.

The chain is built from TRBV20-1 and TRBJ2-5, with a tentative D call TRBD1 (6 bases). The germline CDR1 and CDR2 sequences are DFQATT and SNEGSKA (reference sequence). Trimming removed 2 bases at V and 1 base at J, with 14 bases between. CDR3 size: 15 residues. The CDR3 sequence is CSARPPNRAQETQYF. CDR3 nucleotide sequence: TGCAGTGCTAGACCACCCAACAGGGCCCAAGAGACCCAGTACTTC.

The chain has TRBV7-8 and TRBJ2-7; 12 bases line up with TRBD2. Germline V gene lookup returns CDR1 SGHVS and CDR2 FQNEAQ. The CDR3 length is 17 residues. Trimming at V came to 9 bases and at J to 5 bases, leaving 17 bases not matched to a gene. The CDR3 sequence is CARTTSGRLGMDHEQYF. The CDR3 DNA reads TGTGCCAGAACGACTAGCGGGAGATTGGGGATGGACCACGAGCAGTACTTC.

The DNA of the CDR3 is TGCGCCAGCACTCTCGAATGGGGCACCGGGGAGCTGTTTTTT. Its protein is CASTLEWGTGELFF. V gene TRBV5-1 combines with J gene TRBJ2-2, with D hard to call. Germline assignment: CDR1 SGHRS and CDR2 YFSETQ. Trimming pared 6 bases from V and 4 bases from J, leaving 13 bases between. The CDR3 is made up of 14 amino acids.

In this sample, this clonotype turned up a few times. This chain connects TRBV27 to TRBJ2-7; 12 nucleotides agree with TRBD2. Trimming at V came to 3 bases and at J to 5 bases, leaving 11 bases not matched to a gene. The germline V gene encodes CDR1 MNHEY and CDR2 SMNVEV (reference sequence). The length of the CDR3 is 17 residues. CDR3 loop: CASSFPLGLAGSHEQYF. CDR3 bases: TGTGCCAGCAGTTTCCCCTTAGGACTAGCGGGATCCCACGAGCAGTACTTC.

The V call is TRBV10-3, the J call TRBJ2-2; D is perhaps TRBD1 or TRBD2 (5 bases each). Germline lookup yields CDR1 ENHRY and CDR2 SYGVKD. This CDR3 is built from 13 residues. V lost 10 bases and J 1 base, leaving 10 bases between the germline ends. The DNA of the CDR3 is TGTGCCACCGGGACGGTGAACACCGGGGAGCTGTTTTTT. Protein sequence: CATGTVNTGELFF.

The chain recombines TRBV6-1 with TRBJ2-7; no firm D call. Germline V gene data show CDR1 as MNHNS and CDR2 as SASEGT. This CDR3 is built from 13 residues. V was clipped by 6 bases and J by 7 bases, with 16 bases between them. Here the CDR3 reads CASSPRVAGEQYF. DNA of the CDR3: TGTGCCAGCAGCCCCCGCGTTGCCGGGGAGCAGTACTTC.

The CDR3 DNA is TGTGCCAGCAGGGAGAATTACGGAGAAAAACTGTTTTTT. Its translation: CASRENYGEKLFF. This chain connects TRBV12-3 or TRBV12-4 to TRBJ1-4, with D hard to call. Trimming shortened V by 6 bases and J by 8 bases, and 13 bases separated the two germline ends. There are 13 residues in the CDR3.

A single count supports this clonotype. Here the CDR3 reads CASRTFTGANVLTF. The CDR3 DNA is TGTGCCAGCAGAACCTTTACTGGGGCCAACGTCCTGACTTTC. This chain links TRBV6-2 or TRBV6-3 with TRBJ2-6; D is unresolved. Per germline, CDR1 MNHEY and CDR2 SVGEGT. This CDR3 has 14 amino acids. V was cut by 6 bases and J by 2 bases, with 8 bases left in between.

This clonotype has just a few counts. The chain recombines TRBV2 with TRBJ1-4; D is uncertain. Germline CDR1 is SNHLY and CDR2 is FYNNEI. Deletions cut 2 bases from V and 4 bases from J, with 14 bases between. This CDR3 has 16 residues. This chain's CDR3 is CASSEMTLDRNEKLFF. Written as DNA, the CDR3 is TGTGCCAGCAGTGAAATGACACTCGATCGTAATGAAAAACTGTTTTTT.

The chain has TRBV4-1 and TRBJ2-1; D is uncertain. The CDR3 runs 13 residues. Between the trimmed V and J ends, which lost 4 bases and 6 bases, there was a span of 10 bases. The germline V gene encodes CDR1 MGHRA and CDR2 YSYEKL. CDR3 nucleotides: TGCGCCAGCAGCCTCCGACTCCGCAATGAGCAGTTCTTC. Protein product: CASSLRLRNEQFF.

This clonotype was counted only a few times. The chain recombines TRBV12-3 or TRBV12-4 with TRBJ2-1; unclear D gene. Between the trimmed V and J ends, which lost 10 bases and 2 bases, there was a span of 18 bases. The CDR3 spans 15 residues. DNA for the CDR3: TGTGCCATCGTTCGAGCTCTAGGACCCTACAATGAGCAGTTCTTC. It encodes CAIVRALGPYNEQFF.

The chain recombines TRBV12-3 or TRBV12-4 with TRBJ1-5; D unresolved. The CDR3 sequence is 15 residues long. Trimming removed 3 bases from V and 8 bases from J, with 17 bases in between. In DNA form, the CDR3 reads TGTGCCAGCAGTTTTTTTCGGGCTACCGGGGAGCCCCAGCATTTT. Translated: CASSFFRATGEPQHF.

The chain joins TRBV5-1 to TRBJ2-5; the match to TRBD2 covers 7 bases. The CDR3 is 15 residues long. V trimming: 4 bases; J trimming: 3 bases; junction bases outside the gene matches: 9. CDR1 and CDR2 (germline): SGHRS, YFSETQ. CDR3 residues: CASSPGGGAEETQYF. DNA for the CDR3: TGCGCCAGCAGCCCGGGCGGGGGAGCGGAAGAGACCCAGTACTTC.

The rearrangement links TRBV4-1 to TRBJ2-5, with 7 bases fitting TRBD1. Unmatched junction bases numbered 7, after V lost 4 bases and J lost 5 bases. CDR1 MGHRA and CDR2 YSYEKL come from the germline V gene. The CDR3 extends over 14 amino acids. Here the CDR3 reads CASSLTGMGETQYF. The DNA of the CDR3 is TGCGCCAGCAGCCTGACAGGGATGGGGGAGACCCAGTACTTC.

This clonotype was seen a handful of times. The DNA for the CDR3 is TGTGCCAGCAGCCAGGAGACTAGCGGGGGCAACGGTGAGCAGTTCTTC. This sequence encodes CASSQETSGGNGEQFF. This chain joins TRBV4-2 and TRBJ2-1; 12 bases map to TRBD2. CDR3 length equals 16 residues. The junction had 9 bases not matched to a gene; V was cut back by 3 bases and J by 9 bases. Germline V CDR1 and CDR2: LGHNA, YNFKEQ.

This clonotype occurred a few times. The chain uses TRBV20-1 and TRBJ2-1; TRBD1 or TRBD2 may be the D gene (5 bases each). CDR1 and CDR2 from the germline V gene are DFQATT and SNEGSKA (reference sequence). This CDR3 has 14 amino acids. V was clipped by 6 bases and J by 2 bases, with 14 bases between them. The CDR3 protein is CSAPPGPTYNEQFF. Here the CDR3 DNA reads TGCAGTGCACCTCCGGGACCGACCTACAATGAGCAGTTCTTC.

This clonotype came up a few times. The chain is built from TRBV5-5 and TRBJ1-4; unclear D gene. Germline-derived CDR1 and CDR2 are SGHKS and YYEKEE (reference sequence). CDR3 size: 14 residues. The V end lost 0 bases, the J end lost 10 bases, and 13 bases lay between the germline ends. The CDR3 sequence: CASSLDMGIGKLFF. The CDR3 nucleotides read TGTGCCAGCAGCTTGGACATGGGGATTGGAAAACTGTTTTTT. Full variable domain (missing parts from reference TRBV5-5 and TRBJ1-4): DAGVTQSPTHLIKTRGQQVTLRCSPISGHKSVSWYQQVLGQGPQFIFQYYEKEERGRGNFPDRFSARQFPNYSSELNVNALLLGDSALYLCASSLDMGIGKLFFGSGTQLSVL.

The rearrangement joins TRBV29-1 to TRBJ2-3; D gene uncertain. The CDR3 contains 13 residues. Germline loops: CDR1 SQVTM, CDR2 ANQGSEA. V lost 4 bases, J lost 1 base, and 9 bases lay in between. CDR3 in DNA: TGCAGCGTTGGTAGGGATCGCACAGATACGCAGTATTTT. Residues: CSVGRDRTDTQYF.

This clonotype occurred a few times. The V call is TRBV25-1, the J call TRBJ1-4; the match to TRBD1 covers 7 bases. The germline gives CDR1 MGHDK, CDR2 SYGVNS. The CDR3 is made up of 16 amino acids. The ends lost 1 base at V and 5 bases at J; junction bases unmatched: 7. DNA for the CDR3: TGTGCCAGCAGTGAATCGTACAGGGGTTCCAATGAAAAACTGTTTTTT. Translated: CASSESYRGSNEKLFF. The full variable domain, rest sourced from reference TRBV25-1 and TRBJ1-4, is EADIYQTPRYLVIGTGKKITLECSQTMGHDKMYWYQQDPGMELHLIHYSYGVNSTEKGDLSSESTVSRIRTEHFPLTLESARPSHTSQYLCASSESYRGSNEKLFFGSGTQLSVL.

DNA of the CDR3: TGCAGTGCTAGTATCAACGCAGGGGCCACTGAAGCTTTCTTT. Amino acids: CSASINAGATEAFF. The rearrangement uses TRBV20-1 and TRBJ1-1; possibly TRBD1 for D (6 bases). The CDR3 spans 14 residues. Trimming stripped 3 bases from V and 4 bases from J, with 15 bases between. Germline-derived CDR1 and CDR2 are DFQATT and SNEGSKA (reference sequence).

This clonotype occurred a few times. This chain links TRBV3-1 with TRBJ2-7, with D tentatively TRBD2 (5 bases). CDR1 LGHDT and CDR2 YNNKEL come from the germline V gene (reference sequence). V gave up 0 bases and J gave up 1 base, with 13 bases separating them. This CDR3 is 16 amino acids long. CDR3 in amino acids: CASSQDWAGPSYEQYF. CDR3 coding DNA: TGTGCCAGCAGCCAAGATTGGGCGGGTCCGTCCTACGAGCAGTACTTC.

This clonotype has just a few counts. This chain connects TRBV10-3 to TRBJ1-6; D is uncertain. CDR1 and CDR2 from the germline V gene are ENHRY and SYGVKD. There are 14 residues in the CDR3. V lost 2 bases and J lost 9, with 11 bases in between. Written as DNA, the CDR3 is TGTGCCATCAGTGAGGACGCCCTGGGTTCACCCCTCCACTTT. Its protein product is CAISEDALGSPLHF.

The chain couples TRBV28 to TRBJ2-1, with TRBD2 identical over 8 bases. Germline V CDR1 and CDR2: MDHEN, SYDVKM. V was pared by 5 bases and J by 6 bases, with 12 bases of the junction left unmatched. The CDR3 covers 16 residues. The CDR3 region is CASSNQGTRGANEQFF. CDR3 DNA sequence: TGTGCCAGCAGTAACCAAGGGACTAGGGGGGCCAATGAGCAGTTCTTC.

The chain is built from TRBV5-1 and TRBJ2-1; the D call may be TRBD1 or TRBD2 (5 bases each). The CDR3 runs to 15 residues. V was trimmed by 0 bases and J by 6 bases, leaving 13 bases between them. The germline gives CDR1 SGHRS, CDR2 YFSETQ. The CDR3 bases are TGCGCCAGCAGCTTGGGTTCAGGGACCGGCAATGAGCAGTTCTTC. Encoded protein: CASSLGSGTGNEQFF.

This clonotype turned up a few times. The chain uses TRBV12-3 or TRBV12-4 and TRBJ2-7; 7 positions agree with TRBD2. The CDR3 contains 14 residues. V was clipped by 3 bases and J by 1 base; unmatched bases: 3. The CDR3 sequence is CASSFLGGSYEQYF. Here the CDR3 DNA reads TGTGCCAGCAGTTTTTTGGGGGGGTCCTACGAGCAGTACTTC.

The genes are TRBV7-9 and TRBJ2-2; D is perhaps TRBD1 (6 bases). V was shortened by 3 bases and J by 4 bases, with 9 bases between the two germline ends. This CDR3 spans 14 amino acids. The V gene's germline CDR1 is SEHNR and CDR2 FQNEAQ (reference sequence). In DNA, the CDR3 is TGTGCCAGCAGCTTCGGACAGAGCACCGGGGAGCTGTTTTTT. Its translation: CASSFGQSTGELFF.

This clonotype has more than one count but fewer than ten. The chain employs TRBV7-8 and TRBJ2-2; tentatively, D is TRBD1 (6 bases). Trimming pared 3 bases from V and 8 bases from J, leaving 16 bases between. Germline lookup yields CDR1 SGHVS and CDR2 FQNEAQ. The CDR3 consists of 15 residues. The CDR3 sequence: CASSLGRTAIGELFF. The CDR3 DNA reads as TGTGCCAGCAGCTTGGGTCGGACAGCGATTGGGGAGCTGTTTTTT.